The 31 T cell receptor beta chains below come from one sample, sequenced in a study of blood T cell repertoires in COVID-19. Using immunoSEQ multiplex PCR, the repertoire was profiled, and TCRdb retains in-frame clones only, with some absent. Among over 120,000 clones listed, about four fifths were seen once. The sequenced sample consisted of peripheral blood. These receptors all come from a woman in her sixties with acute or convalescent COVID-19.

The chain is built from TRBV25-1 and TRBJ2-7, with TRBD2 as a possible D gene (6 bases). Trimming took off 1 base at V and 2 bases at J, with 18 bases between the two ends. Germline values: CDR1 MGHDK, CDR2 SYGVNS. The CDR3 consists of 17 residues. The DNA of the CDR3 is TGTGCCAGCAGTGAATGGGGATTGGGGACTGGGACCTACGAGCAGTACTTC. It is translated as CASSEWGLGTGTYEQYF.

This clone was picked up one time. The chain uses TRBV6-1 and TRBJ2-7, with TRBD1 matching over 8 bases. Per germline, CDR1 MNHNS and CDR2 SASEGT. V gave up 2 bases and J gave up 3 bases; unmatched junction bases: 6. The length of the CDR3 is 15 residues. The CDR3 DNA follows: TGTGCCAGCAGTGAATTCAGGGGGCGAAACTACGAGCAGTACTTC. Protein sequence: CASSEFRGRNYEQYF.

The chain has TRBV28 and TRBJ1-2, with TRBD1 matching over 9 bases. Germline V gene sequence: CDR1 MDHEN, CDR2 SYDVKM. J lost 2 bases, V lost 5 bases, and 6 bases had no gene match. The CDR3 has 15 amino acids. The CDR3 here is CASSGWDRANYGYTF. CDR3 nucleotides: TGTGCCAGCAGTGGATGGGACAGGGCGAACTATGGCTACACCTTC.

The rearrangement uses TRBV5-1 and TRBJ2-1, with 9 nucleotides matching TRBD1. CDR3 length: 15 residues. CDR1 is SGHRS, CDR2 YFSETQ, per germline. The V segment lost 0 bases and the J segment 8 bases; nucleotides outside the gene matches: 6. For the CDR3, the DNA is TGCGCCAGCAGCTTGGAGGGGACAGGGTATGATGAGCAGTTCTTC. Its protein product is CASSLEGTGYDEQFF.

The chain joins TRBV28 to TRBJ1-2, with 12 bases fitting TRBD1. There are 15 residues in the CDR3. Germline CDR1 is MDHEN and CDR2 is SYDVKM. V shed 1 base and J 4 bases; nucleotides not matched to a gene: 1. The CDR3 bases are TGTGCCAGCAGTTTATTGGGACAGGGGGCCTATGGCTACACCTTC. Translating gives CASSLLGQGAYGYTF.

The chain couples TRBV5-1 to TRBJ2-5; TRBD1 matches 12 bases. Germline CDR1 reads SGHRS; CDR2 reads YFSETQ. The CDR3 contains 16 residues. V trimming: 8 bases; J trimming: 2 bases; junction bases outside the gene matches: 10. The CDR3 sequence is CASTFGDRGPQETQYF. In DNA form, the CDR3 reads TGCGCCAGTACTTTCGGGGACAGGGGGCCACAAGAGACCCAGTACTTC.

This clone was recorded once. The rearrangement uses TRBV13 and TRBJ2-7, with TRBD1 identical over 7 bases. The CDR3 is 16 amino acids. Germline values: CDR1 PRHDT, CDR2 FYEKMQ (reference sequence). V lost 4 bases to trimming and J lost 9 bases; unmatched junction nucleotides: 18. This chain's CDR3 is CASSWRDRDIMNGQYF. The CDR3 nucleotides read TGTGCCAGCAGCTGGAGAGACAGGGACATCATGAACGGGCAGTACTTC.

This clone was found once. The chain is built from TRBV10-3 and TRBJ2-7; 11 bases align to TRBD1. The CDR3 loop spans 13 amino acids. Germline V lookup: CDR1 ENHRY, CDR2 SYGVKD. Trimming removed 8 bases from V and 3 bases from J; junction bases left unmatched: 3. CDR3 nucleotide sequence: TGTGCCATCGGACAGGGGGCAATCTACGAGCAGTACTTC. As protein: CAIGQGAIYEQYF.

The V gene is TRBV2, the J gene TRBJ1-2, with D perhaps matching TRBD1 (6 bases). Germline CDR1 and CDR2: SNHLY and FYNNEI. There are 14 residues in the CDR3. V gave up 10 bases and J gave up 2 bases, with 17 bases separating them. DNA for the CDR3: TGTGCCACCTCCCCAGGGGCTGAGAACTATGGCTACACCTTC. This sequence encodes CATSPGAENYGYTF. The complete variable domain, with remaining parts taken from reference TRBV2 and TRBJ1-2, reads EPEVTQTPSHQVTQMGQEVILRCVPISNHLYFYWYRQILGQKVEFLVSFYNNEISEKSEIFDDQFSVERPDGSNFTLKIRSTKLEDSAMYFCATSPGAENYGYTFGSGTRLTVV.

This chain joins TRBV27 and TRBJ1-1, with D maybe TRBD1 (5 bases). Trimming removed 4 bases at V and 4 bases at J, with 19 bases between. CDR3 length: 16 amino acids. The germline V gene has CDR1 MNHEY and CDR2 SMNVEV (reference sequence). The CDR3 loop reads CASSSRIPGLGTEAFF. The CDR3 coding sequence is TGTGCCAGCAGTTCCCGAATTCCAGGGTTGGGCACTGAAGCTTTCTTT.

The table lists this clone with a count of one. The rearrangement joins TRBV4-2 to TRBJ2-7; no clear D. Trimming shortened V by 0 bases and J by 0 bases, and 12 bases separated the two germline ends. The CDR3 loop spans 16 amino acids. Germline V gene data show CDR1 as LGHNA and CDR2 as YNFKEQ. The CDR3 spells CASSQDPGSTSYEQYF. The CDR3 DNA reads as TGTGCCAGCAGCCAAGATCCAGGTTCGACCTCCTACGAGCAGTACTTC.

This chain joins TRBV12-5 and TRBJ2-7; TRBD2 is a possible D gene (6 bases). CDR1 and CDR2 from the germline V gene are LGHNT and FRNRAP. Trimming took 6 bases from V and 0 from J, leaving 18 bases between them. This CDR3 is built from 16 residues. CDR3 protein: CASGGGVGQLSYEQYF. CDR3 DNA: TGTGCTAGTGGGGGGGGAGTTGGGCAGCTCTCCTACGAGCAGTACTTC. Supplemented by reference TRBV12-5 and TRBJ2-7, the full variable domain reads DARVTQTPRHKVTEMGQEVTMRCQPILGHNTVFWYRQTMMQGLELLAYFRNRAPLDDSGMPKDRFSAEMPDATLATLKIQPSEPRDSAVYFCASGGGVGQLSYEQYFGPGTRLTVT.

CDR3: CASSYSNEPTYEQYF. In DNA form, the CDR3 reads TGTGCCAGCAGTTACTCGAACGAACCTACCTACGAGCAGTACTTC. The chain has TRBV6-5 and TRBJ2-7, with unresolved D. Trimming pared 0 bases from V and 2 bases from J, leaving 11 bases between. Germline loops: CDR1 MNHEY, CDR2 SVGAGI. The CDR3 is made up of 15 amino acids.

This rearrangement joins TRBV6-5 to TRBJ2-3; the match to TRBD2 covers 7 bases. V dropped 2 bases and J dropped 2; count of bases not matched to a gene: 4. Germline loops: CDR1 MNHEY, CDR2 SVGAGI. The CDR3 sequence is 15 residues long. The CDR3 loop reads CASSYQRGITDTQYF. The CDR3 DNA reads TGTGCCAGCAGTTACCAGCGGGGAATCACAGATACGCAGTATTTT.

This clone is a singleton in its sample. This chain connects TRBV9 to TRBJ2-1; the match to TRBD2 covers 9 bases. Trimming took 1 base from V and 4 from J; bases not matched to a gene: 9. Germline CDR1 SGDLS, CDR2 YYNGEE. The CDR3 totals 17 residues. The CDR3 sequence is CASSVSPVAGVYNEQFF. The CDR3 bases are TGTGCCAGCAGCGTAAGCCCTGTAGCGGGAGTGTACAATGAGCAGTTCTTC.

This clone was picked up a small number of times. The chain joins TRBV10-3 to TRBJ1-4, with 7 bases fitting TRBD1. This CDR3 has 14 amino acids. Germline V gene lookup returns CDR1 ENHRY and CDR2 SYGVKD. Trimming at V came to 3 bases and at J to 7 bases, leaving 5 bases not matched to a gene. CDR3 residues: CAISDEGGTEKLFF. CDR3 in DNA: TGTGCCATCAGTGATGAAGGGGGCACTGAAAAACTGTTTTTT.

The V call is TRBV19, the J call TRBJ2-3, with TRBD1 matching 9 bases. Germline loops: CDR1 LNHDA, CDR2 SQIVND (reference sequence). V trimming: 5 bases; J trimming: 3 bases; junction bases outside the gene matches: 9. The CDR3 has 16 amino acids. Written as DNA, the CDR3 is TGTGCCAGTAGTCCCCCGACCGGACAGGGGACAGATACGCAGTATTTT. This codes for CASSPPTGQGTDTQYF.

This clone was counted only a few times. The rearrangement uses TRBV27 and TRBJ1-3; TRBD1 is a possible D gene (6 bases). This CDR3 is 16 amino acids long. From germline, CDR1 is MNHEY and CDR2 SMNVEV (reference sequence). V lost 3 bases and J 2 bases, leaving 14 bases between the germline ends. DNA of the CDR3: TGTGCCAGCAGTTTGGCGGGGGCGCCCCCTGGAAACACCATATATTTT. Translation: CASSLAGAPPGNTIYF.

The V call is TRBV4-1, the J call TRBJ1-5, with 8 bases that match TRBD1. V gave up 1 base and J gave up 7 bases; unmatched junction bases: 6. The CDR3 has 15 residues. Germline CDR1 is MGHRA and CDR2 is YSYEKL. This CDR3 reads CASSQVSRGRQPQHF. CDR3 in DNA: TGCGCCAGCAGCCAAGTATCCAGGGGGCGGCAGCCCCAGCATTTT.

The V and J genes are TRBV27 and TRBJ2-7, with 9 bases fitting TRBD1. The CDR3 sequence is 19 residues long. Germline V gives CDR1 MNHEY, CDR2 SMNVEV (reference sequence). With V trimmed by 2 bases and J by 3 bases, 17 bases remained unmatched. CDR3 coding DNA: TGTGCCAGCAGTTTAAGGGGACAGGGCTCCGGCGGGGCTATCTACGAGCAGTACTTC. This gives the protein CASSLRGQGSGGAIYEQYF.

The V gene is TRBV6-5, the J gene TRBJ1-3, with D hard to call. Germline V lookup: CDR1 MNHEY, CDR2 SVGAGI. V dropped 2 bases and J dropped 2 bases, with 10 bases sitting between them. The CDR3 covers 15 residues. CDR3 sequence reads: CASSYGRSAGNTIYF. CDR3 nucleotides: TGTGCCAGCAGTTACGGGAGATCAGCTGGAAACACCATATATTTT.

The V call is TRBV5-1, the J call TRBJ2-3; D is possibly TRBD2 (5 bases). The CDR3 is 13 amino acids. With 5 bases removed from V and 7 bases from J, the gap between germline ends came to 14 bases. The V gene's germline CDR1 is SGHRS and CDR2 YFSETQ. CDR3 DNA: TGCGCCAGCAGGGTTGAGGTCGGGAATACGCAGTATTTT. Protein sequence: CASRVEVGNTQYF. Full variable domain (remainder filled in from reference TRBV5-1 and TRBJ2-3): KAGVTQTPRYLIKTRGQQVTLSCSPISGHRSVSWYQQTPGQGLQFLFEYFSETQRNKGNFPGRFSGRQFSNSRSEMNVSTLELGDSALYLCASRVEVGNTQYFGPGTRLTVL.

V usage is TRBV7-8 and J usage is TRBJ1-5, with 7 bases that match TRBD1. The CDR3 covers 12 residues. The ends lost 5 bases at V and 11 bases at J; junction bases unmatched: 6. Germline CDR1 and CDR2: SGHVS and FQNEAQ. CDR3 coding DNA: TGTGCCAGCAGCGAGGGGGCACGGGCCCAGCATTTT. Translation gives CASSEGARAQHF.

V and J are TRBV28 and TRBJ2-5; no reliable D call. CDR3 size: 14 residues. CDR1 and CDR2 from the germline V gene are MDHEN and SYDVKM. Trimming shortened V by 3 bases and J by 2 bases, and 10 bases separated the two germline ends. The chain's CDR3 is CASSLASLQETQYF. In nucleotides, the CDR3 is TGTGCCAGCAGTTTGGCCTCCTTACAAGAGACCCAGTACTTC.

The chain has TRBV11-3 and TRBJ2-3; D call uncertain. The CDR3 contains 15 residues. From germline, CDR1 is SGHNT and CDR2 YENEEA. The V and J ends lost 4 bases and 6 bases respectively, with 17 bases between them. This CDR3 is CASSSRKTEPDTQYF. In nucleotides, the CDR3 is TGTGCCAGCAGCTCGAGGAAGACTGAACCGGATACGCAGTATTTT. Using reference TRBV11-3 and TRBJ2-3 for the parts outside the CDR3, the full variable domain is EAGVVQSPRYKIIEKKQPVAFWCNPISGHNTLYWYLQNLGQGPELLIRYENEEAVDDSQLPKDRFSAERLKGVDSTLKIQPAELGDSAVYLCASSSRKTEPDTQYFGPGTRLTVL.

Here the CDR3 DNA reads TGTGCCAGTGCTGGACAGGGGGATAACTACGAGCAGTACTTC. Encoded protein: CASAGQGDNYEQYF. The chain has TRBV19 and TRBJ2-7; TRBD1 matches 10 bases. Germline assignment: CDR1 LNHDA and CDR2 SQIVND (reference sequence). V lost 8 bases to trimming and J lost 3 bases; unmatched junction nucleotides: 7. This CDR3 has 14 amino acids.

The chain carries TRBV19 and TRBJ1-5; D remains ambiguous. CDR1 is LNHDA and CDR2 is SQIVND in the germline V gene (reference sequence). This CDR3 contains 13 residues. V was clipped by 9 bases and J by 4 bases, with 13 bases between them. In nucleotides, the CDR3 is TGTGCCAGCCAAAGGACTGAGAATCAGCCCCAGCATTTT. Translation gives CASQRTENQPQHF.

This clone showed up just once. The rearrangement joins TRBV15 to TRBJ1-3; 7 bases line up with TRBD1. Germline assignment: CDR1 LNHNV and CDR2 YYDKDF (reference sequence). This CDR3 is 14 amino acids long. Trimming removed 3 bases from V and 4 bases from J; junction bases left unmatched: 3. CDR3 protein: CATSSEGAGNTIYF. The CDR3 nucleotides read TGTGCCACCAGCAGCGAGGGGGCCGGAAACACCATATATTTT.

The chain recombines TRBV7-8 with TRBJ1-5; D might be TRBD1 (5 bases). The CDR3 extends over 14 amino acids. Germline CDR1 is SGHVS and CDR2 is FQNEAQ. V was pared by 5 bases and J by 0 bases, with 8 bases between. In nucleotides, the CDR3 is TGTGCCAGCAGCACGGGGGGTAGCAATCAGCCCCAGCATTTT. Amino acids: CASSTGGSNQPQHF.

The chain is built from TRBV28 and TRBJ2-3; 9 bases align to TRBD2. The CDR3 loop spans 14 amino acids. Trimming cost V 4 bases and J 8 bases; bases outside gene matches: 7. CDR1 and CDR2 (germline): MDHEN, SYDVKM. This chain's CDR3 is CASSSPTSGGTQYF. Here the CDR3 DNA reads TGTGCCAGCAGTTCCCCGACTAGCGGAGGTACGCAGTATTTT.

The chain recombines TRBV15 with TRBJ2-5; D gene unclear. The CDR3 contains 13 residues. The V gene lost 0 bases and the J gene lost 5 bases, with 7 bases spanning the gap. Per germline, CDR1 LNHNV and CDR2 YYDKDF (reference sequence). CDR3 DNA: TGTGCCACCAGCAGAGATCTCTTGGAGACCCAGTACTTC. It codes for CATSRDLLETQYF.